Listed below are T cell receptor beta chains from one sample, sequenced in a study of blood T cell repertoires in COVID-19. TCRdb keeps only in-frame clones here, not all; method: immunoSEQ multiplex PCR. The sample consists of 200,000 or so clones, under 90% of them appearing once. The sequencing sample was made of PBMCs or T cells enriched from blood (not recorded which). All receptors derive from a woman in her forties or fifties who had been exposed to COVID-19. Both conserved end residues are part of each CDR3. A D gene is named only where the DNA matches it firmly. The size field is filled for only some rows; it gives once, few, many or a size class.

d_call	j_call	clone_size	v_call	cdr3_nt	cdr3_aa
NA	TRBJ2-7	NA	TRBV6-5	TGTGCCAGCAGTTACCGGAGGACTCCGGTGTACGTGCAGTACTTC	CASSYRRTPVYVQYF
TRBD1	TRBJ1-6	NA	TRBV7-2	TGTGCCAGCAGCTTATCGACAGGGAAATCGGGTTCACCCCTCCACTTT	CASSLSTGKSGSPLHF
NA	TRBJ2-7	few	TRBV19	TGTGCCAGTAGTATCGGAGGGGCCCACGAGCAGTACTTC	CASSIGGAHEQYF
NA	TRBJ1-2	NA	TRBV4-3	TGCGCCAGCAGCCAAGATTTAATGGCGTGGCAGGGCGATGGCTACACCTTC	CASSQDLMAWQGDGYTF
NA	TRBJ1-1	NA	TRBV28	TGTGCCAGCAGTTTAGCCGGGAACACTGAAGCTTTCTTT	CASSLAGNTEAFF
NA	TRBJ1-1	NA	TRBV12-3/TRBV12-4	TGTGCCAGCAGTTGGGGGGGGAACACTGAAGCTTTCTTT	CASSWGGNTEAFF
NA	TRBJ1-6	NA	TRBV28	TGTGCCAGCAGTTTATTCAGGGGTCGCTCCTATAATTCACCCCTCCACTTT	CASSLFRGRSYNSPLHF
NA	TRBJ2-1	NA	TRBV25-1	TGTGCCAGCAGTAGCGGGAATGAGCAGTTCTTC	CASSSGNEQFF
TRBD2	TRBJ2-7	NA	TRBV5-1	TGCGCCAGCAGTCTGAGCGGGGGACCTCCGGGGTACGAGCAGTACTTC	CASSLSGGPPGYEQYF
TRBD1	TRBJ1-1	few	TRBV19	TGTGCCAGTGGAACAGGGGGGAGTGAAGCTTTCTTT	CASGTGGSEAFF
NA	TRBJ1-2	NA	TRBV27	TGTGCCAGCAGTTCGGGGGGCGGCTATGGCTACACCTTC	CASSSGGGYGYTF
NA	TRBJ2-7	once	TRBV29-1	TGCAGCGTTGAAGATCAGGACACCAGTTACGAGCAGTACTTC	CSVEDQDTSYEQYF
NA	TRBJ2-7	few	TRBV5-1	TGCGCCAGCAGTCGGGAACCACGCTCCTACGAGCAGTACTTC	CASSREPRSYEQYF
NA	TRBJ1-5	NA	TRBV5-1	TGCGCCAGCAGCTTTACAGGGTTTGATCAGCCCCAGCATTTT	CASSFTGFDQPQHF
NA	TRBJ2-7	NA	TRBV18	TGTGCCAGCTCACCGGAGAAAGGTTCCTACGAGCAGTACTTC	CASSPEKGSYEQYF
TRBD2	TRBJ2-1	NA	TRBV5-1	TGCGCCAGCAGCTTGGATGTCGGGGGGGCCCTGGATGAGCAGTTCTTC	CASSLDVGGALDEQFF
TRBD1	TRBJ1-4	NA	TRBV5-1	TGCGCCAGCAGCACGGACAGGTCTAATGAAAAACTGTTTTTT	CASSTDRSNEKLFF
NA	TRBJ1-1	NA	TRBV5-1	TGCGCCAGCAGCCCGCAGGGTATGAACACTGAAGCTTTCTTT	CASSPQGMNTEAFF
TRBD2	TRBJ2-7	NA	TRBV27	TGTGCCAGCAGTTTATTTCCGGGGGGACCCTACGAGCAGTACTTC	CASSLFPGGPYEQYF
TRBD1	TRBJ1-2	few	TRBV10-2	TGCGCCAGCAGTGAACTAAGGAGGGGGCTCTATGGCTACACCTTC	CASSELRRGLYGYTF
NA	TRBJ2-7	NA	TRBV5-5	TGTGCCAGCAGCTTTAGCAGAGCCTACGAGCAGTACTTC	CASSFSRAYEQYF
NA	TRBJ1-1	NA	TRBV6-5	TGTGCCAGCAGTTCCTTGGGTCTCGGGGACACTGAAGCTTTCTTT	CASSSLGLGDTEAFF
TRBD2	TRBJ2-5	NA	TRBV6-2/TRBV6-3	TGTGCCAGCAGTTACTCGACGTTGGCGGGGGGGGAGACCCAGTACTTC	CASSYSTLAGGETQYF
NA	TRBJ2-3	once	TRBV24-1	TGTGCCACCAGGGATCCGGGACTCCCGACCCAGTATTTT	CATRDPGLPTQYF
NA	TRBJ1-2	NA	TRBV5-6	TGTGCCAGCAGCTTAGGTCCGAACAGGGCATCCTATGGCTACACCTTC	CASSLGPNRASYGYTF
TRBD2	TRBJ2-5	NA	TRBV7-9	TGTGCCAGCAGCCCCCCGGGGCGGGGGGAAGAGACCCAGTACTTC	CASSPPGRGEETQYF
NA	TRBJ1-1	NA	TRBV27	TGTGCCAGCAGTTACGCAGGGCTGAACACTGAAGCTTTCTTT	CASSYAGLNTEAFF
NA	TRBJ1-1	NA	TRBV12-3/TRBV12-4	TGTGCCAGCAGCTTCGGGACAATTGATACTTTCTTT	CASSFGTIDTFF
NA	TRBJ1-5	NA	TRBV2	TGTGCCAGCAGTGATGTACAGGGTCCCAATCAGCCCCAGCATTTT	CASSDVQGPNQPQHF
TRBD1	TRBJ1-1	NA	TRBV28	TGTGCCAGCAGTCCCTCCGGACAGGGGAAGCGTCGGGCTTTCTTT	CASSPSGQGKRRAFF
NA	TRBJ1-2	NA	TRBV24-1	TGTGCCACCAGTGAATCGGTTAACTATGGCTACACCTTC	CATSESVNYGYTF
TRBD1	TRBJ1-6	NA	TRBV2	TGTGCCAGGTCCGACAGGGGGGGGGCTAATTCACCCCTCCACTTT	CARSDRGGANSPLHF
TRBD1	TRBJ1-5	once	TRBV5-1	TGCGCCAGCAGCTTGTGGGACAGTCTCAATCAGCCCCAGCATTTT	CASSLWDSLNQPQHF
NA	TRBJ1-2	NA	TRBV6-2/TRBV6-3	TGTGCCAGCAGCCCGAGCCCTGGGCTCTATGGCTACACCTTC	CASSPSPGLYGYTF
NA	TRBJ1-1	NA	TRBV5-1	TGCGCCAGCAGCTCCGTAAGGGGCCAGGGCGGCACTGAAGCTTTCTTT	CASSSVRGQGGTEAFF
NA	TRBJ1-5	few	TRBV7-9	TGTGCCAGCAGCCTTCTCGGACTTGGCAATCAGCCCCAGCATTTT	CASSLLGLGNQPQHF
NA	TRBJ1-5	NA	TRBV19	TGTGCCAGTAGTGGTTACAGAGACGCGAGGAGGGGTCAGCCCCAGCATTTT	CASSGYRDARRGQPQHF
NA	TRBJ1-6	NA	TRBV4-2	TGTGCCAGCAGCCAAGATAAGAGCTCCTATAATTCACCCCTCCACTTT	CASSQDKSSYNSPLHF
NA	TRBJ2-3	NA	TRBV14	TGTGCCAGCAGCCAAGATGACACCTTGACAGATACGCAGTATTTT	CASSQDDTLTDTQYF